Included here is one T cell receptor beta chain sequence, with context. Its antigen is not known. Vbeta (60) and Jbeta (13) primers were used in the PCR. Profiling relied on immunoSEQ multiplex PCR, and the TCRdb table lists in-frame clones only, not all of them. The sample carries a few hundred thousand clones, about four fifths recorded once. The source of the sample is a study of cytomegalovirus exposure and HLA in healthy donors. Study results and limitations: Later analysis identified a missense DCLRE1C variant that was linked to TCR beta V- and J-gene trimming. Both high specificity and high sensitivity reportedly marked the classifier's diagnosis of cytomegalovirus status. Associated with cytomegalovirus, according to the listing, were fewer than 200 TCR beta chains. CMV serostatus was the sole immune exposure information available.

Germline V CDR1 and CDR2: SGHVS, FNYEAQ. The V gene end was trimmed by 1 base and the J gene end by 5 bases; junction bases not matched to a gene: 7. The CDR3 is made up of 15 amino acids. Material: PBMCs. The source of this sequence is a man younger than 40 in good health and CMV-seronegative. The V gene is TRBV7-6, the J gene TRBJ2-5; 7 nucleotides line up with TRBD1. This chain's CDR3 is CASSLGQGVVETQYF. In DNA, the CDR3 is TGTGCCAGCAGCTTAGGTCAGGGGGTGGTTGAGACCCAGTACTTC.